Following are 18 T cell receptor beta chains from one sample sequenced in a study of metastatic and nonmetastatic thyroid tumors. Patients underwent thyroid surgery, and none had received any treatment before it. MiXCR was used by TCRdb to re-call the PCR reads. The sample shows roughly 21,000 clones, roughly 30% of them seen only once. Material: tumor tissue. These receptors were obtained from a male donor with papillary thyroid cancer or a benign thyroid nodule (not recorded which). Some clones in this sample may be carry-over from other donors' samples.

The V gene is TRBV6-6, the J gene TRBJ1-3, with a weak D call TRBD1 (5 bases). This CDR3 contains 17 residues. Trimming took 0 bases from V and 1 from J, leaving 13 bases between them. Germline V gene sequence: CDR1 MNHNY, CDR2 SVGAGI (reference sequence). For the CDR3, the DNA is TGTGCCAGCAGTTACTCGGCGACCAGGGAGTCTGGAAACACCATATATTTT. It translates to CASSYSATRESGNTIYF.

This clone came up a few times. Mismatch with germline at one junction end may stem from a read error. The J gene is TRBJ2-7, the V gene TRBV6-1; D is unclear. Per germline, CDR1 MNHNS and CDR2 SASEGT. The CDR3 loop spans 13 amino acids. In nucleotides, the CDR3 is TGTGTCAGCAGTGCCACAGTGACGCGCGAGCAGTACTTC. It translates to CVSSATVTREQYF.

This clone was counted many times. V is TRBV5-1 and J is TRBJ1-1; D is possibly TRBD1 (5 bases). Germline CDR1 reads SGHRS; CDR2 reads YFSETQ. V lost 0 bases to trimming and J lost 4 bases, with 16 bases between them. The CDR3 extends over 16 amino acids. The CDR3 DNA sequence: TGCGCCAGCAGCTTGGCGGCGGCAGAGGGGCCCACTGAAGCTTTCTTT. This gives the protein CASSLAAAEGPTEAFF.

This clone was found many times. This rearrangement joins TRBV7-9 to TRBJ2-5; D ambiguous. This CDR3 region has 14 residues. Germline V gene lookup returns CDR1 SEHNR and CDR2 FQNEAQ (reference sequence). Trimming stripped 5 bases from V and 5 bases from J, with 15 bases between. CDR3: CASSLRTDRETQYF. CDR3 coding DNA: TGTGCCAGCAGCCTGCGGACCGATAGGGAGACCCAGTACTTC.

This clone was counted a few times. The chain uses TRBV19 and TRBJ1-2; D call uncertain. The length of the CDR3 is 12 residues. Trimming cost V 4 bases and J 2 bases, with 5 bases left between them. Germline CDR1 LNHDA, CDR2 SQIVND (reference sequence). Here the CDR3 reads CASSNQNYGYTF. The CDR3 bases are TGTGCCAGTAGTAACCAGAACTATGGCTACACCTTC.

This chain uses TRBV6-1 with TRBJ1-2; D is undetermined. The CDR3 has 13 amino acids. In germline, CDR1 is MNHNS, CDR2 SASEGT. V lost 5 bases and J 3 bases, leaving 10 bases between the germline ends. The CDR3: CASSTGEYYGYTF. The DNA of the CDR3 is TGTGCCAGCAGTACCGGGGAGTACTATGGCTACACCTTC.

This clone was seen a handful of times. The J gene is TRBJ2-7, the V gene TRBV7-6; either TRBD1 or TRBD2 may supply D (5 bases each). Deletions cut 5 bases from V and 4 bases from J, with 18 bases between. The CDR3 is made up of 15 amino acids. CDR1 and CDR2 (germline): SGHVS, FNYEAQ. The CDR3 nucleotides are TGTGCCAGCAGCCCTACCGGGACGATCAAGTACGAGCAGTACTTC. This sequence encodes CASSPTGTIKYEQYF. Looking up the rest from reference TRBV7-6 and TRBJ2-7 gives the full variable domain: GAGVSQSPRYKVTKRGQDVALRCDPISGHVSLYWYRQALGQGPEFLTYFNYEAQQDKSGLPNDRFSAERPEGSISTLTIQRTEQRDSAMYRCASSPTGTIKYEQYFGPGTRLTVT.

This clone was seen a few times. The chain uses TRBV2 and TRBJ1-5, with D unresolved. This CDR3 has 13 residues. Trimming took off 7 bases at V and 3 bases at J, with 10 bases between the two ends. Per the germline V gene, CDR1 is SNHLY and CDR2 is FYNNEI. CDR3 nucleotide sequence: TGTGCCAGCATCCGCGGGGTCAATCAGCCCCAGCATTTT. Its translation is CASIRGVNQPQHF.

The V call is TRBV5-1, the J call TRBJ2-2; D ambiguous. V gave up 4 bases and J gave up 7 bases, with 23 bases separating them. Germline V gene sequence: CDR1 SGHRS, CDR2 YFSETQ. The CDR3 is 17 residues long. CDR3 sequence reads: CASSPNPGGPTDGELFF. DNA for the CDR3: TGCGCCAGCAGCCCAAACCCAGGCGGCCCCACGGACGGGGAGCTGTTTTTT.

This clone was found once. The CDR3 DNA follows: TGTGCCAGCAGCTCATCATCGGGGACCGGCTACACCTTC. The encoded protein is CASSSSSGTGYTF. This sequence joins TRBV7-2 and TRBJ1-2, with D tentatively TRBD1 (5 bases). The CDR3 loop spans 13 amino acids. CDR1 is SGHTA and CDR2 is FQGNSA in the germline V gene. The V and J ends lost 4 bases and 8 bases respectively, with 14 bases between them.

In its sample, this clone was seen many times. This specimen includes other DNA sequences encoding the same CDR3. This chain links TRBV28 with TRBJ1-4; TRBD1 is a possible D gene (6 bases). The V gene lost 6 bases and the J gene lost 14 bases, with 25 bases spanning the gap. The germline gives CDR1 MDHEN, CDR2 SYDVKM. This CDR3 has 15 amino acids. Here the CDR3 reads CASRTSQGTLGGLFF. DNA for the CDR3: TGTGCCAGCAGGACGTCCCAGGGGACGCTGGGGGGGCTGTTTTTT.

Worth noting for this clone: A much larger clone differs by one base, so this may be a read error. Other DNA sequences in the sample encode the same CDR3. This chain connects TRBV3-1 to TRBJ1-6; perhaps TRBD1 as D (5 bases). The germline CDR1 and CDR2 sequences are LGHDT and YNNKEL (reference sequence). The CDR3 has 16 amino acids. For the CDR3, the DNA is TGTGCCAGCAGCCAAGGTGGGGGTCACGTTAGGTCACCCTTCCACTTT. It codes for CASSQGGGHVRSPFHF.

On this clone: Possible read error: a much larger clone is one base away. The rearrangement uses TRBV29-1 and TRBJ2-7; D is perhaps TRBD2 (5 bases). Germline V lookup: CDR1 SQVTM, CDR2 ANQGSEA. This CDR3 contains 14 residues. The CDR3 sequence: CIATRGNDSGGQYF. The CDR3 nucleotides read TGCATCGCCACCCGCGGCAACGACTCCGGAGGGCAGTACTTC.

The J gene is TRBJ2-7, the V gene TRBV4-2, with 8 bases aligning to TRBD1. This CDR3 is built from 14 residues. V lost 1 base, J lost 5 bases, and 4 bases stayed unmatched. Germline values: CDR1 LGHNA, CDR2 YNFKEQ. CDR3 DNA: TGTGCCAGCAGCCAAGCCGACAGGGGAAACGAGCAGTACTTC. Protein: CASSQADRGNEQYF.

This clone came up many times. The CDR3 region has the DNA TGCGCCAGCAGCCAAGAATTTGGAGACAGGGGTAATGGCTACACCTTC. This encodes CASSQEFGDRGNGYTF. The gene calls are TRBV4-1 and TRBJ1-2; 8 bases agree with TRBD1. Germline V gene data show CDR1 as MGHRA and CDR2 as YSYEKL. The CDR3 sequence is 16 residues long. V shed 0 bases, J shed 6 bases, and the junction held 9 bases outside the gene matches.

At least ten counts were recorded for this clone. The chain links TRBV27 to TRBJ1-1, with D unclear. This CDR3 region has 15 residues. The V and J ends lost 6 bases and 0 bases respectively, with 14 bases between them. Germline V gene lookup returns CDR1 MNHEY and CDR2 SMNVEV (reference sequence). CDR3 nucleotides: TGTGCCAGCAGGCCCCTGTTGGGTTTGAACACTGAAGCTTTCTTT. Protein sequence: CASRPLLGLNTEAFF.

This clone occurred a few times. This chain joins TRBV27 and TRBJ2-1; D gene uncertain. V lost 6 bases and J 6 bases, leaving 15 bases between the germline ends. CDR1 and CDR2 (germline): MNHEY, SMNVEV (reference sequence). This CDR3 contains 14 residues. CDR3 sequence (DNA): TGTGCCAGCAGAGGTACAGTTGGGATCAATGAGCAGTTCTTC. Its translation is CASRGTVGINEQFF.

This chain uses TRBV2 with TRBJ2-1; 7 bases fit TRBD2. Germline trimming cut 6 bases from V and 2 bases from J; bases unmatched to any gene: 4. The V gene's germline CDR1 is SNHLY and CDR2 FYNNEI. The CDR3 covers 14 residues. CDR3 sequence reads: CASRVSGAYNEQFF. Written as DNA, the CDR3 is TGTGCCAGCAGGGTAAGCGGGGCCTACAATGAGCAGTTCTTC.